The 30 T cell receptor beta chains listed next were all sequenced from one sample in a study of vaccination and CD4 T cells after COVID-19. Their antigens remain unidentified. Stated treatment: roughly 10-day PBMC culture with coronavirus spike peptide pools or control peptides (ViraFEST assay). The Oncomine TCR Beta short-read assay was what sequenced the DNA obtained from cultured CD4+ T cells. TCRdb analysed the PCR reads with MiXCR anew, one entry per CDR3 protein. In the table there are under 15,000 distinct CDR3 sequences, 41% of which are singletons. Sequencing used CD4+ T cells from blood, cultured in vitro, obtained after SARS-CoV-2 vaccination. Receptor source: a human donor who had recovered from COVID-19.

The chain uses TRBV28 and TRBJ2-3; 10 bases align to TRBD1. This CDR3 spans 16 amino acids. Trimming cost V 6 bases and J 4 bases; bases outside gene matches: 10. The germline V gene has CDR1 MDHEN and CDR2 SYDVKM. Here the CDR3 reads CASRRQGARVSDTQYF. CDR3 sequence (DNA): TGTGCCAGCAGACGACAGGGGGCGCGAGTCTCAGATACGCAGTATTTT.

This clonotype showed up just a few times. The rearrangement joins TRBV7-2 to TRBJ2-1; D remains unclear. Trimming pared 5 bases from V and 10 bases from J, leaving 6 bases between. The germline gives CDR1 SGHTA, CDR2 FQGNSA. The CDR3 is made up of 10 amino acids. CDR3 in amino acids: CASSHGEQFF. CDR3 nucleotide sequence: TGTGCCAGCAGCCATGGAGAGCAGTTCTTC.

The genes are TRBV12-3 or TRBV12-4 and TRBJ2-7; D unclear. V was pared by 6 bases and J by 5 bases, with 14 bases between. The CDR3 loop spans 13 amino acids. As DNA, the CDR3 is TGTGCCAGCAGATACGGGTTTGGCGACGAGCAGTACTTC. Its protein product is CASRYGFGDEQYF.

The V and J genes are TRBV28 and TRBJ2-7; D might be TRBD1 (5 bases). In germline, CDR1 is MDHEN, CDR2 SYDVKM. This CDR3 is built from 11 residues. Trimming left V 3 bases short and J 7 bases short, with 7 bases between. The CDR3 nucleotides are TGTGCCAGCAGTTTTAACAGGGAGCAGTACTTC. Its protein is CASSFNREQYF.

The chain links TRBV7-9 to TRBJ1-3, with no clear D. The CDR3 loop spans 13 amino acids. CDR1 and CDR2 (germline): SEHNR, FQNEAQ (reference sequence). V was trimmed by 0 bases and J by 4 bases, leaving 4 bases between them. The CDR3 coding sequence is TGTGCCAGCAGCTTAGCCGAAGGAAACACCATATATTTT. This gives the protein CASSLAEGNTIYF. Filled out from reference TRBV7-9 and TRBJ1-3, the complete variable domain reads DTGVSQNPRHKITKRGQNVTFRCDPISEHNRLYWYRQTLGQGPEFLTYFQNEAQLEKSRLLSDRFSAERPKGSFSTLEIQRTEQGDSAMYLCASSLAEGNTIYFGEGSWLTVV.

Only one count was recorded for this clonotype. This chain links TRBV27 with TRBJ2-2, with D perhaps matching TRBD2 (7 bases). This CDR3 contains 16 residues. V lost 0 bases and J lost 4, with 12 bases in between. The germline V gene encodes CDR1 MNHEY and CDR2 SMNVEV (reference sequence). CDR3 nucleotides: TGTGCCAGCAGTTTATCAGGCGGGGGCCTCACCGGGGAGCTGTTTTTT. It specifies CASSLSGGGLTGELFF.

This clonotype was seen only a few times. CDR3 sequence reads: CASSKSRGGDNSPLHF. CDR3 DNA: TGTGCCAGCAGCAAGTCCCGAGGGGGAGATAATTCACCCCTCCACTTT. V gene TRBV7-2 combines with J gene TRBJ1-6, with D possibly matching TRBD1 (6 bases). Germline CDR1 is SGHTA and CDR2 is FQGNSA. Trimming took 5 bases from V and 5 from J, leaving 16 bases between them. The CDR3 has 16 amino acids.

The V call is TRBV20-1, the J call TRBJ2-1, with 10 bases matching TRBD2. The V gene's germline CDR1 is DFQATT and CDR2 SNEGSKA (reference sequence). This CDR3 contains 15 residues. The trim removed 4 bases at V and 8 bases at J, leaving 11 bases unmatched. CDR3 protein: CSATQLAGLVDEQFF. The CDR3 bases are TGCAGTGCTACCCAACTAGCGGGATTGGTGGATGAGCAGTTCTTC.

This clonotype was seen more than once but under ten times. This chain uses TRBV11-2 with TRBJ1-6; no clear D gene. From germline, CDR1 is SGHAT and CDR2 FQNNGV. Trimming removed 3 bases at V and 13 bases at J, with 13 bases between. This CDR3 region has 13 residues. CDR3 DNA sequence: TGTGCCAGCAGCTTGACCGCAGATCGCCCCCTCCACTTT. Encoded protein: CASSLTADRPLHF. The full variable domain, in which reference TRBV11-2 and TRBJ1-6 provide the parts outside the CDR3, is EAGVAQSPRYKIIEKRQSVAFWCNPISGHATLYWYQQILGQGPKLLIQFQNNGVVDDSQLPKDRFSAERLKGVDSTLKIQPAKLEDSAVYLCASSLTADRPLHFGNGTRLTVT.

This clonotype appeared a few times. The chain recombines TRBV7-9 with TRBJ2-7; no reliable D call. V gave up 1 base and J gave up 7 bases, with 11 bases separating them. CDR1 is SEHNR, CDR2 FQNEAQ, per germline (reference sequence). The CDR3 consists of 13 residues. The CDR3 sequence is CASSLVGSREQYF. DNA for the CDR3: TGTGCCAGCAGCTTAGTAGGGTCTCGGGAGCAGTACTTC.

The chain carries TRBV29-1 and TRBJ2-4, with 11 nucleotides matching TRBD1. Germline V CDR1 and CDR2: SQVTM, ANQGSEA. This CDR3 comprises 16 residues. V lost 7 bases, J lost 0 bases, and 8 bases stayed unmatched. The CDR3 coding sequence is TGCAGCGCTTCGGGACAGGGGGATATAGCCAAAAACATTCAGTACTTC. The encoded protein is CSASGQGDIAKNIQYF.

The rearrangement links TRBV19 to TRBJ1-5; D possibly corresponds to TRBD1 (5 bases). The CDR3 covers 15 residues. V gave up 6 bases and J gave up 9 bases, with 21 bases separating them. Germline V gene lookup returns CDR1 LNHDA and CDR2 SQIVND (reference sequence). The chain's CDR3 is CASSPAYGGIRPQHF. For the CDR3, the DNA is TGTGCCAGTAGCCCAGCATACGGGGGGATTCGGCCCCAGCATTTT.

The gene calls are TRBV7-2 and TRBJ2-1, with 15 bases lining up with TRBD2. V dropped 6 bases and J dropped 3; count of bases not matched to a gene: 0. The V gene's germline CDR1 is SGHTA and CDR2 FQGNSA. CDR3 size: 15 residues. CDR3 protein: CASRGLAGGYNEQFF. Written as DNA, the CDR3 is TGTGCCAGCAGGGGACTAGCGGGGGGCTACAATGAGCAGTTCTTC.

The genes are TRBV7-9 and TRBJ1-2, with 8 bases identical to TRBD1. With 3 bases clipped from V and 8 bases from J, the junction kept 5 bases outside the gene matches. CDR1 and CDR2 from the germline V gene are SEHNR and FQNEAQ (reference sequence). The CDR3 length is 13 residues. CDR3 residues: CASSFDRGLGYTF. As DNA, the CDR3 is TGTGCCAGCAGCTTCGACAGGGGACTGGGCTACACCTTC.

This clonotype is a singleton in its sample. This chain joins TRBV7-2 and TRBJ2-7; weak D call: TRBD2 (5 bases). Trimming shortened V by 1 base and J by 4 bases, and 11 bases separated the two germline ends. There are 14 residues in the CDR3. Germline V lookup: CDR1 SGHTA, CDR2 FQGNSA. The CDR3 DNA is TGTGCCAGCAGCTTAGGGGGAGAGGCTTACGAGCAGTACTTC. Translating it yields CASSLGGEAYEQYF.

The rearrangement joins TRBV11-3 to TRBJ1-2, with D perhaps matching TRBD1 (5 bases). V lost 1 base, J lost 8 bases, and 14 bases lay in between. The germline CDR1 and CDR2 sequences are SGHNT and YENEEA. The length of the CDR3 is 14 residues. CDR3 residues: CASSLGDLERGYTF. CDR3 bases: TGTGCCAGCAGCTTAGGGGACCTAGAACGAGGCTACACCTTC. The whole variable domain, filled in from reference TRBV11-3 and TRBJ1-2, reads EAGVVQSPRYKIIEKKQPVAFWCNPISGHNTLYWYLQNLGQGPELLIRYENEEAVDDSQLPKDRFSAERLKGVDSTLKIQPAELGDSAVYLCASSLGDLERGYTFGSGTRLTVV.

The chain joins TRBV6-1 to TRBJ1-5; D is unresolved. The V end was cut by 4 bases, the J end by 2 bases, with 15 bases between. CDR3 size: 16 residues. Germline V gene data show CDR1 as MNHNS and CDR2 as SASEGT. DNA of the CDR3: TGTGCCAGCAGTGGCCCGACACTACTTGGCAATCAGCCCCAGCATTTT. Translation: CASSGPTLLGNQPQHF.

This clonotype has more than one count but fewer than ten. V gene TRBV19 combines with J gene TRBJ1-2; 7 bases fit TRBD1. Germline V gene lookup returns CDR1 LNHDA and CDR2 SQIVND (reference sequence). V lost 7 bases, J lost 2 bases, and 7 bases stayed unmatched. The CDR3 covers 14 residues. The CDR3 reads CASIQRGQNYGYTF. CDR3 nucleotide sequence: TGTGCCAGTATCCAGAGGGGACAGAACTATGGCTACACCTTC. Full variable domain (remainder filled in from reference TRBV19 and TRBJ1-2): DGGITQSPKYLFRKEGQNVTLSCEQNLNHDAMYWYRQDPGQGLRLIYYSQIVNDFQKGDIAEGYSVSREKKESFPLTVTSAQKNPTAFYLCASIQRGQNYGYTFGSGTRLTVV.

This clonotype was seen once. The chain combines TRBV20-1 with TRBJ2-5; D gene ambiguous. The CDR3 is 14 amino acids. V gave up 1 base and J gave up 0 bases, with 9 bases separating them. Germline assignment: CDR1 DFQATT and CDR2 SNEGSKA (reference sequence). CDR3 bases: TGCAGTGCTAGAGTGGTAAACCACCAAGAGACCCAGTACTTC. Protein sequence: CSARVVNHQETQYF.

The chain links TRBV25-1 to TRBJ1-6, with D maybe TRBD1 (5 bases). The germline V gene has CDR1 MGHDK and CDR2 SYGVNS. V lost 6 bases and J lost 8, with 11 bases in between. The CDR3 covers 13 residues. The CDR3 DNA sequence: TGTGCCAGCAGCAATCTGGGGGATTCACCCCTCCACTTT. This codes for CASSNLGDSPLHF.

V and J are TRBV10-3 and TRBJ1-5; D is unresolved. The CDR3 runs 13 residues. With 4 bases removed from V and 1 base from J, the gap between germline ends came to 5 bases. The V gene's germline CDR1 is ENHRY and CDR2 SYGVKD. The CDR3 DNA reads as TGTGCCATCAGTGGGGGAAGCAATCAGCCCCAGCATTTT. Amino acid sequence: CAISGGSNQPQHF.

The chain employs TRBV11-1 and TRBJ2-5, with TRBD1 identical over 9 bases. The CDR3 consists of 16 residues. The junction had 10 bases not matched to a gene; V was cut back by 5 bases and J by 3 bases. Per the germline V gene, CDR1 is SGHAT and CDR2 is FQDESV (reference sequence). The CDR3 spells CASSHHPRDREETQYF. The CDR3 region has the DNA TGTGCCAGCAGCCACCACCCACGGGACAGGGAAGAGACCCAGTACTTC.

This clonotype has only a few counts. The chain joins TRBV11-2 to TRBJ2-1; no firm D call. Germline V lookup: CDR1 SGHAT, CDR2 FQNNGV. The CDR3 is 14 amino acids. V lost 0 bases, J lost 6 bases, and 9 bases lay in between. CDR3 protein: CASSLDRRGNEQFF. CDR3 nucleotide sequence: TGTGCCAGCAGCTTAGATCGCAGAGGCAATGAGCAGTTCTTC.

This CDR3 reads CSVREGTAFF. CDR3 in DNA: TGCAGCGTTCGGGAGGGGACGGCTTTCTTT. V is TRBV29-1 and J is TRBJ1-1; weak D call: TRBD1 (5 bases). This CDR3 has 10 residues. V shed 5 bases and J shed 11 bases, with 12 bases lying between them. The germline CDR1 and CDR2 sequences are SQVTM and ANQGSEA.

The chain links TRBV12-3 or TRBV12-4 to TRBJ1-1; 8 nucleotides line up with TRBD1. J gave up 3 bases and V 4 bases, and 7 bases lay outside the gene matches. The CDR3 sequence is 15 residues long. CDR3 sequence reads: CASSSGGGLDTEAFF. The DNA of the CDR3 is TGTGCCAGCAGTTCAGGGGGCGGGTTGGACACTGAAGCTTTCTTT.

This chain connects TRBV2 to TRBJ2-3; 13 nucleotides line up with TRBD2. The junction had 6 bases not matched to a gene; V was cut back by 5 bases and J by 4 bases. The CDR3 sequence is 16 residues long. Germline loops: CDR1 SNHLY, CDR2 FYNNEI. Here the CDR3 reads CASSKRTSGGADTQYF. In DNA, the CDR3 is TGTGCCAGCAGTAAACGGACTAGCGGGGGAGCAGATACGCAGTATTTT. Full variable domain (outside the CDR3, taken from reference TRBV2 and TRBJ2-3): EPEVTQTPSHQVTQMGQEVILRCVPISNHLYFYWYRQILGQKVEFLVSFYNNEISEKSEIFDDQFSVERPDGSNFTLKIRSTKLEDSAMYFCASSKRTSGGADTQYFGPGTRLTVL.

This chain joins TRBV11-2 and TRBJ2-7; D is ambiguous. The germline CDR1 and CDR2 sequences are SGHAT and FQNNGV. V was pared by 5 bases and J by 4 bases, with 18 bases between. The length of the CDR3 is 15 residues. The chain's CDR3 is CASSKDWDPRYEQYF. CDR3 sequence (DNA): TGTGCCAGCAGCAAAGACTGGGATCCAAGATACGAGCAGTACTTC.

CDR3 sequence reads: CASSPVALQNPYEQYF. CDR3 in DNA: TGTGCCAGCAGTCCCGTTGCTTTACAGAACCCCTACGAGCAGTACTTC. V is TRBV28 and J is TRBJ2-7; no clear D. Germline-derived CDR1 and CDR2 are MDHEN and SYDVKM. This CDR3 comprises 16 residues. V was shortened by 5 bases and J by 2 bases, with 19 bases between the two germline ends.

Remarks on this clonotype: Because the CDR3's place on the DNA is in doubt, the DNA is left out and the CDR3 is given as listed by TCRdb. The chain recombines TRBV5-1 with TRBJ2-7; TRBD2 is the table's D call, not checked against the DNA. The CDR3 is made up of 23 amino acids, end residues included. Germline V gene lookup returns CDR1 SGHRS and CDR2 YFSETQ. The CDR3 protein is CASTNQTSMYLCASSLLAGMQYF.

This clonotype was detected only a few times. The V gene is TRBV12-3 or TRBV12-4, the J gene TRBJ1-1; 7 bases line up with TRBD1. V dropped 5 bases and J dropped 5; count of bases not matched to a gene: 8. This CDR3 is built from 14 residues. The CDR3 loop reads CASSLQGGRTEAFF. As DNA, the CDR3 is TGTGCCAGCAGTCTGCAGGGGGGAAGGACTGAAGCTTTCTTT.